Below, 16 T cell receptor beta chains from the same sample are listed, as sequenced in a study of blood T cell repertoires in COVID-19 (dated by TCRdb to 2020 to 2021). The receptor library was made with the immunoSEQ multiplex PCR assay. This immuneACCESS table, as held by TCRdb, lists in-frame sequences with V and J called but not all clones. Of the missing ones, under half trace to an unresolved V gene in checked studies; the others have no known cause. Recorded for this sample are 150,000 to 180,000 clones; about 83% of them occurred a single time. The top ten hold about 12% of the sample. Sequencing was carried out using peripheral blood. Receptors were obtained from a woman in her fifties or sixties with COVID-19, enrolled during active disease.

DNA of the CDR3: TGTGCCAGCAGTACAGGGTATGATGGCTACACCTTC. Translation: CASSTGYDGYTF. The rearrangement links TRBV12-3 or TRBV12-4 to TRBJ1-2, with TRBD1 as a possible D gene (6 bases). Trimming left V 5 bases short and J 6 bases short, with 10 bases between. This CDR3 contains 12 residues.

This chain links TRBV4-2 with TRBJ1-2, with 8 positions matching TRBD1. The CDR3 is made up of 15 amino acids. Germline V gene data show CDR1 as LGHNA and CDR2 as YNFKEQ. Trimming cost V 0 bases and J 11 bases; bases outside gene matches: 11. CDR3 protein: CASSQDYDRGLGYTF. For the CDR3, the DNA is TGTGCCAGCAGCCAAGATTATGACAGGGGATTGGGTTACACCTTC.

CDR3 DNA sequence: TGTGCCAGTAGTCTACTCTCTACTGGCTACACCTTC. This gives the protein CASSLLSTGYTF. The V call is TRBV19, the J call TRBJ1-2; no reliable D call. The V end was cut by 5 bases, the J end by 7 bases, with 11 bases between. Germline V gene sequence: CDR1 LNHDA, CDR2 SQIVND (reference sequence). This CDR3 has 12 amino acids. Looking up the rest from reference TRBV19 and TRBJ1-2 gives the full variable domain: DGGITQSPKYLFRKEGQNVTLSCEQNLNHDAMYWYRQDPGQGLRLIYYSQIVNDFQKGDIAEGYSVSREKKESFPLTVTSAQKNPTAFYLCASSLLSTGYTFGSGTRLTVV.

The chain combines TRBV4-2 with TRBJ2-5; 11 bases map to TRBD1. V was pared by 1 base and J by 4 bases, with 5 bases of the junction left unmatched. Germline V gene lookup returns CDR1 LGHNA and CDR2 YNFKEQ. The CDR3 totals 16 residues. The CDR3 protein is CASSQGGDRGGETQYF. In nucleotides, the CDR3 is TGTGCCAGCAGCCAAGGAGGGGACAGGGGGGGAGAGACCCAGTACTTC.

The chain has TRBV5-8 and TRBJ1-4; 9 bases are shared with TRBD1. This CDR3 region has 14 residues. Germline V gene lookup returns CDR1 SGHTS and CDR2 YDEGEE. V shed 9 bases, J shed 8 bases, and the junction held 11 bases outside the gene matches. This chain's CDR3 is CATGDGQGREKLFF. The DNA of the CDR3 is TGTGCCACTGGAGACGGACAGGGGCGGGAAAAACTGTTTTTT.

This chain links TRBV9 with TRBJ1-2, with 9 bases aligning to TRBD1. CDR3 size: 13 residues. Germline values: CDR1 SGDLS, CDR2 YYNGEE. The V segment lost 3 bases and the J segment 4 bases; nucleotides outside the gene matches: 1. CDR3 residues: CASSETGGYGYTF. Written as DNA, the CDR3 is TGTGCCAGCAGCGAGACAGGGGGCTATGGCTACACCTTC.

The CDR3 region has the DNA TGTGCCAGTAGTATGGGACAGCAGGCGTTCGCGCCCCAGCATTTT. Translation gives CASSMGQQAFAPQHF. The chain is built from TRBV19 and TRBJ1-5; the match to TRBD1 covers 7 bases. J gave up 9 bases and V 3 bases, and 11 bases lay outside the gene matches. The CDR3 covers 15 residues. The germline V gene encodes CDR1 LNHDA and CDR2 SQIVND (reference sequence).

The chain recombines TRBV6-6 with TRBJ1-1; D remains ambiguous. Germline CDR1 is MNHNY and CDR2 is SVGAGI (reference sequence). The CDR3 loop spans 17 amino acids. The V end was cut by 5 bases, the J end by 1 base, with 20 bases between. The CDR3 reads CASSLLRPARRNTEAFF. The DNA of the CDR3 is TGTGCCAGCAGTCTTTTGCGGCCGGCCAGAAGGAACACTGAAGCTTTCTTT.

The chain employs TRBV30 and TRBJ1-1; 9 nucleotides match TRBD1. This CDR3 has 14 amino acids. Germline values: CDR1 GTSNPN, CDR2 SVGIG (reference sequence). Germline trimming cut 0 bases from V and 7 bases from J; bases unmatched to any gene: 6. This CDR3 reads CAWSVGTGFGEAFF. CDR3 bases: TGTGCCTGGAGTGTAGGGACAGGGTTCGGTGAAGCTTTCTTT.

V usage is TRBV7-3 and J usage is TRBJ2-2; D is undetermined. There are 15 residues in the CDR3. Between the trimmed V and J ends, which lost 0 bases and 1 base, there was a span of 6 bases. CDR1 and CDR2 from the germline V gene are SGHTA and FQGTGA. The CDR3 nucleotides read TGTGCCAGCAGCTTAACGCCCAGGAACACCGGGGAGCTGTTTTTT. Amino acids: CASSLTPRNTGELFF.

The chain recombines TRBV7-9 with TRBJ2-1; tentative D call: TRBD1 (5 bases). The CDR3 consists of 15 residues. V lost 4 bases and J 9 bases, leaving 19 bases between the germline ends. Looked up from germline, CDR1 is SEHNR and CDR2 is FQNEAQ (reference sequence). CDR3: CASSSPGTGSSEQFF. The CDR3 nucleotides are TGTGCCAGCAGCTCGCCGGGCACAGGTAGTAGTGAGCAGTTCTTC.

The table lists this clone with many counts. The chain has TRBV25-1 and TRBJ1-5, with D unresolved. V was clipped by 3 bases and J by 7 bases, with 7 bases between them. Germline lookup yields CDR1 MGHDK and CDR2 SYGVNS. The CDR3 contains 12 residues. CDR3 nucleotides: TGTGCCAGCAGTGAGGGCTTCCAGCCCCAGCATTTT. The encoded protein is CASSEGFQPQHF.

The gene calls are TRBV3-1 (or the pseudogene TRBV3-2) and TRBJ2-5; 7 bases are a match to TRBD1. The germline V gene has CDR1 LGHDT and CDR2 YNNKEL (reference sequence). V shed 4 bases, J shed 4 bases, and the junction held 6 bases outside the gene matches. The CDR3 length is 14 residues. The DNA for the CDR3 is TGTGCCAGCAGCCGACTAACAGGGGTAGAGACCCAGTACTTC. The encoded protein is CASSRLTGVETQYF.

The table lists this clone with a count of one. The V and J genes are TRBV2 and TRBJ1-1; D gene ambiguous. The CDR3 is made up of 10 amino acids. Germline assignment: CDR1 SNHLY and CDR2 FYNNEI. CDR3 DNA: TGTGCTACAGTACACACTGAAGCTTTCTTT. Protein product: CATVHTEAFF.

V gene TRBV5-5 combines with J gene TRBJ1-1; D call uncertain. V lost 1 base and J 11 bases, leaving 27 bases between the germline ends. Germline V gene sequence: CDR1 SGHKS, CDR2 YYEKEE (reference sequence). The CDR3 contains 17 residues. The CDR3 spells CASSLLGRQRVGLAAFF. Written as DNA, the CDR3 is TGTGCCAGCAGCTTGTTGGGTAGGCAGCGGGTCGGGCTGGCGGCTTTCTTT. Filled out from reference TRBV5-5 and TRBJ1-1, the complete variable domain reads DAGVTQSPTHLIKTRGQQVTLRCSPISGHKSVSWYQQVLGQGPQFIFQYYEKEERGRGNFPDRFSARQFPNYSSELNVNALLLGDSALYLCASSLLGRQRVGLAAFFGQGTRLTVV.

The chain is built from TRBV5-4 and TRBJ2-1; 11 bases align to TRBD2. The CDR3 consists of 16 residues. Per germline, CDR1 SGHNT and CDR2 YYREEE (reference sequence). Unmatched junction bases numbered 5, after V lost 2 bases and J lost 4 bases. CDR3 sequence: CASSFYSGRDYNEQFF. The DNA for the CDR3 is TGTGCCAGCAGCTTTTATAGCGGGAGGGATTACAATGAGCAGTTCTTC. The complete variable domain, with remaining parts taken from reference TRBV5-4 and TRBJ2-1, reads ETGVTQSPTHLIKTRGQQVTLRCSSQSGHNTVSWYQQALGQGPQFIFQYYREEENGRGNFPPRFSGLQFPNYSSELNVNALELDDSALYLCASSFYSGRDYNEQFFGPGTRLTVL.